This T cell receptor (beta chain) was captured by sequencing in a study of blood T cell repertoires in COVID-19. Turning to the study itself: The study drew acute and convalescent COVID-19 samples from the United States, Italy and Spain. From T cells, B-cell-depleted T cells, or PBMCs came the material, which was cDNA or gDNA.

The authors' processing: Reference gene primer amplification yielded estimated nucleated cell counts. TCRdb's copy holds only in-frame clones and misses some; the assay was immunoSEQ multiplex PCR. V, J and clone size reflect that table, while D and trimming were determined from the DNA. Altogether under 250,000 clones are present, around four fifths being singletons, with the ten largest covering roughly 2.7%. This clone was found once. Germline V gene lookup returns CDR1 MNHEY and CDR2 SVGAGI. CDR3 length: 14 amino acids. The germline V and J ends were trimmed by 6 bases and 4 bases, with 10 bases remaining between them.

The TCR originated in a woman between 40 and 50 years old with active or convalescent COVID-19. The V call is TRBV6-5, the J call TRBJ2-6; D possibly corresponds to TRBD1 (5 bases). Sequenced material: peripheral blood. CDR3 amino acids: CASRQGVGANVLTF. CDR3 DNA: TGTGCCAGCAGACAAGGGGTAGGGGCCAACGTCCTGACTTTC.